In its sample, the clone carrying this T cell receptor (beta chain) was seen once. Original methodology: Estimation of nucleated cell counts was performed using reference gene primer amplification. Generated by immunoSEQ multiplex PCR, the TCRdb table keeps only in-frame clones and is missing some. D and trimming come from the DNA, and the V and J calls and clone size come from that table. The sample gives 150,000 to 200,000 clones, 75% to 85% of which show up once; around 10% is in the top ten. The data derive from a study of blood T cell repertoires in COVID-19. Study-level information: Samples of COVID-19 (acute and convalescent) were obtained from the United States, Italy and Spain. PBMCs, B-cell-depleted T cells, or T cells were the source of the cDNA or gDNA that made up the material.

The V gene lost 3 bases and the J gene lost 7 bases, with 15 bases spanning the gap. This CDR3 spans 15 amino acids. Per the germline V gene, CDR1 is MGHRA and CDR2 is YSYEKL. Enrolment of Seattle patients took place during active infection, and they were followed longitudinally. This clonotype was obtained from a woman aged 80 or over with COVID-19, enrolled during active disease. The gene calls are TRBV4-1 and TRBJ2-2; a possible D gene is TRBD2 (6 bases). The source material was peripheral blood. This chain's CDR3 is CASSQLRGFHGELFF. The CDR3 DNA follows: TGCGCCAGCAGCCAGTTACGGGGGTTTCACGGGGAGCTGTTTTTT.